These T cell receptor beta chains were read from a single sample in a study of cytomegalovirus exposure and HLA in healthy donors. Profiling relied on immunoSEQ multiplex PCR, and the TCRdb table lists in-frame clones only, not all of them. Of more than 110,000 clones in the sample, around three quarters were seen once. Input material: PBMCs. All receptors come from a man younger than 35 in good health and CMV-seronegative. The CDR3 runs from the conserved cysteine through the conserved F or W. D genes are given only for firm matches. Size tells how often a clone was seen (once, few, many) or the class of an expanded clone, and some rows leave it out.

. | TRBJ1-2 | TRBD1 | TRBV7-9 | CASSLSGTGTIYGYTF | TGTGCCAGCAGCTTATCTGGGACAGGGACTATCTATGGCTACACCTTC
. | TRBJ2-2 | . | TRBV9 | CASSVAGGPSAGELFF | TGTGCCAGCAGCGTAGCTGGAGGGCCCTCCGCGGGGGAGCTGTTTTTT
. | TRBJ2-7 | . | TRBV19 | CASTMGQSPPYEQYF | TGTGCCAGTACTATGGGACAATCTCCCCCCTACGAGCAGTACTTC
. | TRBJ1-1 | . | TRBV27 | CASSSIPSGITEAFF | TGTGCCAGCAGTTCTATCCCGTCAGGGATTACTGAAGCTTTCTTT
. | TRBJ1-2 | . | TRBV30 | CAWSSPNYGYTF | TGTGCCTGGAGTTCTCCTAACTATGGCTACACCTTC
. | TRBJ2-7 | . | TRBV6-1 | CASRPETAYEQYF | TGTGCCAGCAGGCCTGAGACAGCCTACGAGCAGTACTTC
. | TRBJ1-5 | TRBD1 | TRBV7-9 | CASSSGQGARQPQHF | TGTGCCAGCAGCTCTGGACAGGGGGCTAGACAGCCCCAGCATTTT
. | TRBJ2-2 | TRBD1 | TRBV5-1 | CASSKNPRDRGNTGELFF | TGCGCCAGCAGCAAGAATCCCCGGGACAGGGGGAACACCGGGGAGCTGTTTTTT
few | TRBJ2-4 | TRBD2 | TRBV14 | CASSLARGGKTKNIQYF | TGTGCCAGCAGCCTCGCTCGGGGGGGGAAGACCAAAAACATTCAGTACTTC
. | TRBJ1-2 | . | TRBV27 | CASSLLTGFGYEGYTF | TGTGCCAGCAGTTTATTGACTGGATTTGGGTACGAAGGCTACACCTTC
. | TRBJ2-7 | . | TRBV19 | CASSMSLSSYEQYF | TGTGCCAGTAGTATGAGTCTGAGCTCCTACGAGCAGTACTTC
. | TRBJ1-1 | TRBD1 | TRBV7-9 | CSSSYQTGATEAFF | TGTTCCAGCAGCTACCAGACAGGGGCAACTGAAGCTTTCTTT
. | TRBJ2-1 | TRBD2 | TRBV12-5 | CASRNSGTSWPGNEQFF | TGTGCTAGTCGAAACTCCGGGACTAGCTGGCCGGGTAATGAGCAGTTCTTC
. | TRBJ2-7 | TRBD1 | TRBV4-3 | CASSQDSRGREQYF | TGCGCCAGCAGCCAAGATAGCAGGGGGCGCGAGCAGTACTTC
. | TRBJ1-1 | TRBD1 | TRBV7-9 | CSSSPGTGGGGSEAFF | TGTTCCAGCAGCCCGGGGACAGGGGGTGGGGGGTCTGAAGCTTTCTTT
once | TRBJ2-5 | . | TRBV7-7 | CASSPHRVPQETQYF | TGTGCTAGCAGCCCGCATCGAGTCCCCCAAGAGACCCAGTACTTC
. | TRBJ1-1 | TRBD1 | TRBV4-3 | CASSQVLGDSSTEAFF | TGCGCCAGCAGCCAAGTACTGGGGGACAGTTCCACTGAAGCTTTCTTT
many | TRBJ1-2 | . | TRBV7-2 | CASSLWQGGGYGYTF | TGTGCCAGCAGCTTATGGCAGGGCGGCGGCTATGGCTACACCTTC
. | TRBJ1-1 | . | TRBV10-3 | CAIRRDMNTEAFF | TGTGCCATCAGGCGTGACATGAACACTGAAGCTTTCTTT
. | TRBJ2-3 | TRBD1 | TRBV9 | CASSRTGSNRDTQYF | TGTGCCAGCAGCCGGACAGGATCCAACAGAGATACGCAGTATTTT
. | TRBJ1-6 | TRBD1 | TRBV18 | CASSTQGANSPLHF | TGTGCCAGCTCAACACAGGGGGCGAATTCACCCCTCCACTTT
. | TRBJ2-5 | . | TRBV6-1 | CASSDQTNQETQYF | TGTGCCAGCAGTGACCAGACAAATCAAGAGACCCAGTACTTC
. | TRBJ1-1 | TRBD1 | TRBV6-6 | CASSFGQGVGAFF | TGTGCCAGCAGTTTCGGACAGGGGGTCGGGGCTTTCTTT
. | TRBJ1-6 | . | TRBV5-6 | CASSLTEGSPLHF | TGTGCCAGCAGCTTAACAGAAGGTTCACCCCTCCACTTT
. | TRBJ2-1 | . | TRBV30 | CAWSPRLNEQFF | TGTGCCTGGAGTCCCAGGTTGAATGAGCAGTTCTTC
once | TRBJ2-1 | TRBD2 | TRBV27 | CASSLSRRGGEQFF | TGTGCCAGCAGTTTATCAAGGAGGGGAGGGGAGCAGTTCTTC
. | TRBJ1-2 | TRBD1 | TRBV6-4 | CASSIGQGGHGYTF | TGTGCCAGCAGTATAGGACAGGGAGGACATGGCTACACCTTC
. | TRBJ1-2 | . | TRBV28 | CASSLAGFVDYGYTF | TGTGCCAGCAGTTTAGCAGGGTTTGTTGACTATGGCTACACCTTC
. | TRBJ1-1 | TRBD1 | TRBV29-1 | CSVDGTEQNTEAFF | TGCAGCGTTGACGGGACAGAACAGAACACTGAAGCTTTCTTT
. | TRBJ2-1 | . | TRBV29-1 | CSPGSYNEQFF | TGCAGCCCCGGCTCCTACAATGAGCAGTTCTTC
. | TRBJ2-7 | TRBD1 | TRBV18 | CASSGGQGAYEQYF | TGTGCCAGCTCGGGTGGACAGGGGGCCTACGAGCAGTACTTC